Below are 20 T cell receptor beta chains sequenced from a single sample in a study of response to subunit inactivated influenza vaccine. From the RT-PCR reads, TCRdb called clonotypes with MiXCR, one entry per CDR3 protein. In the table there are hundreds of thousands of distinct CDR3 sequences, around 15% of which are singletons. The sample was PBMCs from blood, taken around 15 days before vaccination. These receptor sequences come from a middle-aged man who received an inactivated influenza vaccine.

The V gene is TRBV5-5, the J gene TRBJ1-1; D unclear. The germline CDR1 and CDR2 sequences are SGHKS and YYEKEE (reference sequence). The CDR3 has 14 residues. Trimming pared 0 bases from V and 0 bases from J, leaving 6 bases between. This CDR3 reads CASSLGNMNTEAFF. For the CDR3, the DNA is TGTGCCAGCAGCTTGGGAAACATGAACACTGAAGCTTTCTTT.

CDR3 sequence (DNA): TGTGCCAGCAGTGAAGGGACAGGCTACGAGCAGTACTTC. Protein: CASSEGTGYEQYF. The chain links TRBV2 to TRBJ2-7; TRBD1 matches 7 bases. V lost 1 base, J lost 3 bases, and 0 bases stayed unmatched. From germline, CDR1 is SNHLY and CDR2 FYNNEI. The length of the CDR3 is 13 residues.

This clonotype turned up a few times. The CDR3 DNA is TGTGCCAGCAGCTCACCCTTATTCCTCGGCGGGGAGCTGTTTTTT. Encoded protein: CASSSPLFLGGELFF. This rearrangement joins TRBV7-2 to TRBJ2-2; no definite D call. The V gene lost 4 bases and the J gene lost 7 bases, with 16 bases spanning the gap. Germline V lookup: CDR1 SGHTA, CDR2 FQGNSA. The CDR3 totals 15 residues.

The chain combines TRBV20-1 with TRBJ2-1; 8 nucleotides align to TRBD2. This CDR3 has 16 amino acids. The trim removed 5 bases at V and 1 base at J, leaving 10 bases unmatched. The V gene's germline CDR1 is DFQATT and CDR2 SNEGSKA (reference sequence). This CDR3 is CSALRRSGISYNEQFF. The CDR3 DNA is TGCAGTGCTCTCCGACGTAGCGGGATATCCTACAATGAGCAGTTCTTC.

This clonotype was seen a few times. The CDR3 loop is CASSFRGEGTAFF. CDR3 in DNA: TGTGCCAGCAGCTTTCGTGGCGAGGGAACAGCTTTCTTT. J is TRBJ1-1 and V is TRBV7-2; D ambiguous. Trimming removed 3 bases at V and 10 bases at J, with 15 bases between. The CDR3 totals 13 residues. Germline values: CDR1 SGHTA, CDR2 FQGNSA.

This clonotype appeared a few times. V usage is TRBV5-1 and J usage is TRBJ2-3; TRBD2 matches 8 bases. This CDR3 has 15 residues. J was trimmed by 2 bases and V by 1 base; bases with no gene match: 3. In germline, CDR1 is SGHRS, CDR2 YFSETQ. This chain's CDR3 is CASSLPGGNTDTQYF. For the CDR3, the DNA is TGCGCCAGCAGCTTGCCGGGGGGGAACACAGATACGCAGTATTTT.

The table lists this clonotype with many counts. The chain combines TRBV6-1 with TRBJ1-2, with D possibly matching TRBD1 (6 bases). V lost 6 bases and J 4 bases, leaving 15 bases between the germline ends. In germline, CDR1 is MNHNS, CDR2 SASEGT. The CDR3 runs 14 residues. In DNA form, the CDR3 reads TGTGCCAGCAGAGACCCCGGGGGCACCTATGGCTACACCTTC. Translated, it gives CASRDPGGTYGYTF.

Only a few counts were recorded for this clonotype. The chain links TRBV2 to TRBJ2-3; D call uncertain. Trimming took 8 bases from V and 0 from J, leaving 12 bases between them. The germline gives CDR1 SNHLY, CDR2 FYNNEI. CDR3 length equals 14 residues. CDR3 nucleotides: TGTGCCAGCCCCTGGAGAGTGAGCACAGATACGCAGTATTTT. It translates to CASPWRVSTDTQYF.

The chain uses TRBV20-1 and TRBJ2-1; 13 bases line up with TRBD2. This CDR3 contains 14 residues. Germline-derived CDR1 and CDR2 are DFQATT and SNEGSKA (reference sequence). V was clipped by 5 bases and J by 5 bases; unmatched bases: 3. CDR3 in DNA: TGCAGTGCTGTGGGACTAGCGGGGAACAATGAGCAGTTCTTC. Its translation: CSAVGLAGNNEQFF.

The chain is built from TRBV11-2 and TRBJ2-1; 10 nucleotides align to TRBD2. The length of the CDR3 is 20 residues. The ends lost 5 bases at V and 3 bases at J; junction bases unmatched: 19. Germline V gene sequence: CDR1 SGHAT, CDR2 FQNNGV. CDR3 coding DNA: TGTGCCAGCAGCCAGGAGCGGGGTAGTCCGACTAGCGGGCACTACAATGAGCAGTTCTTC. It yields the protein CASSQERGSPTSGHYNEQFF.

This clonotype was seen at least ten times. The V gene is TRBV5-8, the J gene TRBJ1-5, with TRBD1 as a possible D gene (6 bases). CDR1 is SGHTS, CDR2 YDEGEE, per germline. V shed 2 bases and J shed 3 bases, with 12 bases lying between them. The CDR3 contains 15 residues. The CDR3 sequence is CASSFATGTNQPQHF. As DNA, the CDR3 is TGTGCCAGCAGCTTTGCTACAGGGACCAATCAGCCCCAGCATTTT.

The rearrangement joins TRBV7-2 to TRBJ1-1; D not resolved. V lost 1 base, J lost 1 base, and 7 bases lay in between. In germline, CDR1 is SGHTA, CDR2 FQGNSA. CDR3 size: 14 residues. CDR3 nucleotides: TGTGCCAGCAGCTTAGATGGATGGAACACTGAAGCTTTCTTT. Amino acids: CASSLDGWNTEAFF.

This sequence joins TRBV29-1 and TRBJ2-1; a weak D match, TRBD1 (6 bases). Per germline, CDR1 SQVTM and CDR2 ANQGSEA. CDR3 length: 13 residues. V was clipped by 4 bases and J by 4 bases, with 11 bases between them. CDR3 nucleotides: TGCAGCGTTGCCAGGGGCTTGTACAATGAGCAGTTCTTC. Amino acids: CSVARGLYNEQFF.

V is TRBV19 and J is TRBJ2-7; D unresolved. The germline V gene encodes CDR1 LNHDA and CDR2 SQIVND (reference sequence). The V gene lost 4 bases and the J gene lost 3 bases, with 10 bases spanning the gap. The CDR3 totals 13 residues. The CDR3 reads CASSSGRNYEQYF. The CDR3 bases are TGTGCCAGTAGTAGCGGACGGAACTACGAGCAGTACTTC.

This clonotype was detected only a few times. This CDR3 reads CASSPGGVRPHEQYF. CDR3 sequence (DNA): TGTGCCAGCAGCCCCGGGGGGGTCCGGCCCCACGAGCAGTACTTC. This chain connects TRBV4-2 to TRBJ2-7; 8 bases agree with TRBD2. The CDR3 spans 15 residues. The V segment lost 4 bases and the J segment 5 bases; nucleotides outside the gene matches: 10. Germline V gene data show CDR1 as LGHNA and CDR2 as YNFKEQ.

This clonotype has a handful of counts. The gene calls are TRBV6-2 or TRBV6-3 and TRBJ1-5, with D possibly matching TRBD1 (6 bases). The CDR3 sequence is 18 residues long. Trimming stripped 2 bases from V and 1 base from J, with 18 bases between. Germline-derived CDR1 and CDR2 are MNHEY and SVGEGT. DNA of the CDR3: TGTGCCAGCAGTTACAGAATTCAGGGGATTTCAAGCAATCAGCCCCAGCATTTT. As protein: CASSYRIQGISSNQPQHF.

This clonotype was picked up a small number of times. The J gene is TRBJ2-5, the V gene TRBV4-3, with D perhaps TRBD1 or TRBD2 (5 bases each). Trimming cost V 0 bases and J 4 bases, with 12 bases left between them. Germline V gene data show CDR1 as LGHNA and CDR2 as YSLEER. The CDR3 spans 15 residues. CDR3 protein: CASSQDRGTGETQYF. CDR3 DNA sequence: TGCGCCAGCAGCCAAGATCGAGGGACGGGAGAGACCCAGTACTTC.

In nucleotides, the CDR3 is TGTGCCAGCAGCCCTGGACTAGCGGGATTCACAGATACGCAGTATTTT. This translates into CASSPGLAGFTDTQYF. The V call is TRBV28, the J call TRBJ2-3, with 12 nucleotides matching TRBD2. The V gene end was trimmed by 6 bases and the J gene end by 2 bases; junction bases not matched to a gene: 6. Per germline, CDR1 MDHEN and CDR2 SYDVKM. The CDR3 covers 16 residues.

The genes are TRBV10-3 and TRBJ2-5; D may be TRBD1 or TRBD2 (6 bases each). The CDR3 spans 15 residues. Trimming left V 8 bases short and J 6 bases short, with 22 bases between. Per the germline V gene, CDR1 is ENHRY and CDR2 is SYGVKD. As DNA, the CDR3 is TGTGCCATCGGGTCCGACTTGGGGGGCGAGAAGACCCAGTACTTC. Its protein is CAIGSDLGGEKTQYF.

In its sample, this clonotype was seen a few times. The chain links TRBV10-3 to TRBJ2-1, with D possibly TRBD1 on 5 matching bases. The CDR3 extends over 17 amino acids. The V end lost 0 bases, the J end lost 4 bases, and 16 bases lay between the germline ends. Germline CDR1 reads ENHRY; CDR2 reads SYGVKD. DNA for the CDR3: TGTGCCATCAGTGAGTCAACTACCAGGGTGGCATACAATGAGCAGTTCTTC. Its translation: CAISESTTRVAYNEQFF.